The source of this T cell receptor beta chain is a study of T cells after yellow fever vaccination. TCRdb used MiXCR to reprocess the 5' RACE reads, holding one entry per CDR3 protein. The sample holds approximately 26,000 distinct CDR3 sequences, roughly 4.7% seen once. The CDR3 length is 12 residues. V was trimmed by 5 bases and J by 4 bases, leaving 8 bases between them. Germline CDR1 reads SGHAT; CDR2 reads FQNNGV. In this sample, this clonotype turned up many times. Broader study findings: Researchers cautioned that FACS-sorted repertoires could harbor abundant clonotypes contaminating from the bulk population.

The sample in question was PBMCs, either bulk or a sorted T-cell subset (CD4+, CD8+, memory, or dextramer-sorted; not recorded which), obtained on the day of the yellow fever booster vaccination. V gene TRBV11-2 combines with J gene TRBJ1-1, with no clear D. The source of this sequence is a man between 18 and 35 years old who received the YFV17D yellow fever vaccine. Here the CDR3 reads CASSLRSTEAFF. The DNA of the CDR3 is TGTGCCAGCAGCCTTAGAAGCACTGAAGCTTTCTTT.